Below are 21 T cell receptor beta chains sequenced from a single sample in a study of human T cells and chemical hapten exposure. As for time point: pre-sensitization, week 0. Treatment noted: therapeutic diphenylcyclopropenone sensitization with weekly scalp DPC. TCRdb passed the RACE reads through MiXCR, listing each CDR3 protein once. Among roughly 80,000 distinct CDR3 sequences listed, 12% to 15% were seen once. This specimen consisted of whole blood, obtained in connection with sensitization to the hapten diphenylcyclopropenone (DPC). The receptors shown here come from a woman aged 50 to 60 with alopecia areata. Some clones in this sample may be carry-over from other donors' samples.

The count of this clonotype is one. The chain has TRBV28 and TRBJ2-1, with TRBD1 matching 8 bases. Germline CDR1 and CDR2: MDHEN and SYDVKM. This CDR3 has 14 residues. Trimming at V came to 2 bases and at J to 8 bases, leaving 5 bases not matched to a gene. The CDR3 region is CASSLQGAKDEQFF. In DNA form, the CDR3 reads TGTGCCAGCAGTTTACAGGGGGCTAAAGATGAGCAGTTCTTC. Based on the CDR3 plus reference TRBV28 and TRBJ2-1, the full variable domain is DVKVTQSSRYLVKRTGEKVFLECVQDMDHENMFWYRQDPGLGLRLIYFSYDVKMKEKGDIPEGYSVSREKKERFSLILESASTNQTSMYLCASSLQGAKDEQFFGPGTRLTVL.

This clonotype was found a few times. V usage is TRBV10-2 and J usage is TRBJ2-2; TRBD1 matches at 10 bases. CDR3 size: 16 residues. The trim removed 0 bases at V and 4 bases at J, leaving 2 bases unmatched. From germline, CDR1 is WSHSY and CDR2 SAAADI. For the CDR3, the DNA is TGCGCCAGCAGTGAGTCGAGGGACAGGGGCACCGGGGAGCTGTTTTTT. Protein sequence: CASSESRDRGTGELFF.

This clonotype has more than one count but fewer than ten. The chain links TRBV7-2 to TRBJ1-5; the match to TRBD1 covers 10 bases. J was trimmed by 0 bases and V by 5 bases; bases with no gene match: 7. The CDR3 is made up of 17 amino acids. From germline, CDR1 is SGHTA and CDR2 FQGNSA. This chain's CDR3 is CASSPTGGAPSNQPQHF. CDR3 in DNA: TGTGCCAGCAGCCCGACAGGGGGCGCGCCTAGCAATCAGCCCCAGCATTTT.

The CDR3 region has the DNA TGTGCCAGCAGTTACTCGCCAGTACTCACTGAAGCTTTCTTT. Translation: CASSYSPVLTEAFF. The chain links TRBV6-5 to TRBJ1-1, with D uncertain. Germline V gene lookup returns CDR1 MNHEY and CDR2 SVGAGI. The CDR3 is made up of 14 amino acids. Deletions cut 0 bases from V and 4 bases from J, with 9 bases between.

The chain employs TRBV28 and TRBJ1-2; tentative D call: TRBD1 (6 bases). The CDR3 loop spans 14 amino acids. Germline V CDR1 and CDR2: MDHEN, SYDVKM. Trimming left V 5 bases short and J 4 bases short, with 14 bases between. The CDR3 spells CASSPRQERYGYTF. Written as DNA, the CDR3 is TGTGCCAGCAGTCCCCGACAGGAGCGCTATGGCTACACCTTC.

This clonotype was recorded once. A much larger clone is a single base away; this may be a read error. V usage is TRBV11-2 and J usage is TRBJ2-6; the D gene could be TRBD1 or TRBD2 (5 bases each). Germline CDR1 is SGHAT and CDR2 is FQNNGV. The CDR3 has 18 amino acids. The CDR3 DNA sequence: TGTGCCAGCAGCTTAGACTCGCCGTGGGGCTCCGGGGCCAACGCCCTGACTTTC. Its translation is CASSLDSPWGSGANALTF.

The V and J genes are TRBV5-5 and TRBJ1-4; D call uncertain. The CDR3 has 14 amino acids. CDR1 is SGHKS and CDR2 is YYEKEE in the germline V gene (reference sequence). Trimming shortened V by 0 bases and J by 5 bases, and 8 bases separated the two germline ends. CDR3 DNA: TGTGCCAGCAGCTTGGGAGAAAGAAATGAAAAACTGTTTTTT. Its translation is CASSLGERNEKLFF.

This chain joins TRBV11-3 and TRBJ2-1, with a tentative D call TRBD1 (10 bases). This CDR3 contains 16 residues. With 1 base removed from V and 8 bases from J, the gap between germline ends came to 18 bases. Germline values: CDR1 SGHNT, CDR2 YENEEA. The CDR3 DNA sequence: TGTGCCAGCAGCTTAGGACAGGGGGCGGGAGGGTATGAGCAGTTCTTC. Its translation: CASSLGQGAGGYEQFF.

The chain is built from TRBV7-6 and TRBJ2-7, with 8 bases aligning to TRBD1. The CDR3 runs 14 residues. The V gene end was trimmed by 4 bases and the J gene end by 1 base; junction bases not matched to a gene: 3. Germline V CDR1 and CDR2: SGHVS, FNYEAQ. The DNA for the CDR3 is TGTGCCAGCAGCTCGGGACAGGATTCCTACGAGCAGTACTTC. Protein product: CASSSGQDSYEQYF.

This clonotype was observed at least ten times. The chain links TRBV29-1 to TRBJ1-2, with D unclear. CDR3 length: 12 amino acids. Germline V lookup: CDR1 SQVTM, CDR2 ANQGSEA. V gave up 3 bases and J gave up 4 bases, with 9 bases separating them. CDR3 sequence (DNA): TGCAGCGTTGAGGGGAATACCTATGGCTACACCTTC. Its protein is CSVEGNTYGYTF. The entire variable domain, with the rest obtained from reference TRBV29-1 and TRBJ1-2, is as follows: SAVISQKPSRDICQRGTSLTIQCQVDSQVTMMFWYRQQPGQSLTLIATANQGSEATYESGFVIDKFPISRPNLTFSTLTVSNMSPEDSSIYLCSVEGNTYGYTFGSGTRLTVV.

The rearrangement uses TRBV7-6 and TRBJ2-2, with D possibly TRBD1 on 5 matching bases. CDR1 SGHVS and CDR2 FNYEAQ come from the germline V gene. The CDR3 has 15 residues. Trimming shortened V by 2 bases and J by 1 base, and 8 bases separated the two germline ends. The CDR3 sequence: CASSLLGQNTGELFF. The CDR3 DNA follows: TGTGCCAGCAGCTTACTAGGACAGAACACCGGGGAGCTGTTTTTT. Based on the CDR3 plus reference TRBV7-6 and TRBJ2-2, the full variable domain is GAGVSQSPRYKVTKRGQDVALRCDPISGHVSLYWYRQALGQGPEFLTYFNYEAQQDKSGLPNDRFSAERPEGSISTLTIQRTEQRDSAMYRCASSLLGQNTGELFFGEGSRLTVL.

This clonotype was detected a few times. This chain joins TRBV5-1 and TRBJ1-3; D not resolved. CDR3 length equals 20 residues. Trimming took 4 bases from V and 0 from J, leaving 26 bases between them. Germline V gene sequence: CDR1 SGHRS, CDR2 YFSETQ. The chain's CDR3 is CASSLNSIGSGFSSGNTIYF. Here the CDR3 DNA reads TGCGCCAGCAGCCTAAATTCAATTGGGTCAGGTTTCAGCTCTGGAAACACCATATATTTT.

This clonotype was seen only a few times. The J gene is TRBJ2-1, the V gene TRBV6-6, with 8 bases identical to TRBD2. J was trimmed by 5 bases and V by 3 bases; bases with no gene match: 3. The CDR3 is 14 residues long. CDR1 and CDR2 from the germline V gene are MNHNY and SVGAGI (reference sequence). CDR3 sequence reads: CASSYSGVDNEQFF. For the CDR3, the DNA is TGTGCCAGCAGTTATAGCGGGGTTGACAATGAGCAGTTCTTC.

The table lists this clonotype with a few counts. The V gene is TRBV20-1, the J gene TRBJ2-7, with no clear D. The V end lost 4 bases, the J end lost 2 bases, and 15 bases lay between the germline ends. From germline, CDR1 is DFQATT and CDR2 SNEGSKA (reference sequence). The CDR3 sequence is 14 residues long. This CDR3 reads CSATRGSRTYEQYF. In nucleotides, the CDR3 is TGCAGTGCTACGCGCGGATCCAGAACCTACGAGCAGTACTTC.

This clonotype turned up a few times. The CDR3 spells CASSFLGTGNEQFF. CDR3 nucleotide sequence: TGTGCCAGCAGCTTTCTAGGGACAGGCAATGAGCAGTTCTTC. This chain connects TRBV5-6 to TRBJ2-1; TRBD1 aligns across 8 bases. In germline, CDR1 is SGHDT, CDR2 YYEEEE. CDR3 size: 14 residues. V trimming: 2 bases; J trimming: 6 bases; junction bases outside the gene matches: 4. Combining the CDR3 with reference TRBV5-6 and TRBJ2-1 gives the whole variable domain DAGVTQSPTHLIKTRGQQVTLRCSPKSGHDTVSWYQQALGQGPQFIFQYYEEEERQRGNFPDRFSGHQFPNYSSELNVNALLLGDSALYLCASSFLGTGNEQFFGPGTRLTVL.

This chain links TRBV7-8 with TRBJ1-3; D is possibly TRBD1 (5 bases). Germline values: CDR1 SGHVS, CDR2 FQNEAQ. Deletions cut 6 bases from V and 3 bases from J, with 15 bases between. This CDR3 spans 15 amino acids. The CDR3 DNA is TGTGCCAGCAGGCCCCGTGGGGGGGTTGGAAACACCATATATTTT. This codes for CASRPRGGVGNTIYF.

The rearrangement joins TRBV11-3 to TRBJ2-1, with 10 bases identical to TRBD2. Trimming at V came to 1 base and at J to 2 bases, leaving 5 bases not matched to a gene. CDR1 is SGHNT and CDR2 is YENEEA in the germline V gene. The CDR3 runs to 17 residues. CDR3 sequence (DNA): TGTGCCAGCAGCTTAGGTGTAGCGGGAGGACCCTACAATGAGCAGTTCTTC. This encodes CASSLGVAGGPYNEQFF.

This clonotype came up many times. The chain joins TRBV3-1 to TRBJ1-6; TRBD1 matches at 9 bases. CDR3 size: 15 residues. Losses at the gene ends were 3 bases for V and 10 bases for J; bases not matched to a gene: 7. The germline V gene has CDR1 LGHDT and CDR2 YNNKEL (reference sequence). CDR3 nucleotides: TGTGCCAGCAGCCATCCGACAGGGGGAAGATCACCCCTCCACTTT. Translating gives CASSHPTGGRSPLHF.

DNA of the CDR3: TGTGCCAGCAGTTACTCGATATTGTTAGTTACCTCGGAGCAGTTCTTC. Amino acid sequence: CASSYSILLVTSEQFF. The chain uses TRBV6-5 and TRBJ2-1; D gene ambiguous. Looked up from germline, CDR1 is MNHEY and CDR2 is SVGAGI. With 0 bases removed from V and 10 bases from J, the gap between germline ends came to 19 bases. The CDR3 consists of 16 residues.

This chain connects TRBV20-1 to TRBJ2-1; TRBD1 or TRBD2 may be the D gene (5 bases each). Germline loops: CDR1 DFQATT, CDR2 SNEGSKA (reference sequence). This CDR3 spans 14 amino acids. Trimming stripped 3 bases from V and 0 bases from J, with 9 bases between. This chain's CDR3 is CSARGTPSYNEQFF. Here the CDR3 DNA reads TGCAGTGCTAGGGGGACGCCCTCCTACAATGAGCAGTTCTTC.

This clonotype has ten or more counts. The chain couples TRBV6-2 or TRBV6-3 to TRBJ2-2; TRBD2 agrees at 12 bases. The CDR3 sequence is 18 residues long. Germline-derived CDR1 and CDR2 are MNHEY and SVGEGT. Losses at the gene ends were 5 bases for V and 0 bases for J; bases not matched to a gene: 7. CDR3 residues: CASSRGTSGHPNTGELFF. The CDR3 DNA follows: TGTGCCAGCAGTCGCGGGACTAGCGGGCACCCGAACACCGGGGAGCTGTTTTTT.